Listed below are T cell receptor beta chains from one sample, sequenced in a study of T-cell memory formation after mild COVID-19. TCRdb passed the 5' RACE reads through MiXCR, listing each CDR3 protein once. The sample lists a few hundred thousand distinct CDR3 sequences; approximately 19% were seen once. Material for sequencing was PBMCs or a T cell subset sorted from them (not recorded which). The receptors were sampled from a man aged 18 to 30 who had mild COVID-19 (a few samples of this study predate the infection). Cell type and time point are not known. Each CDR3 is given with its conserved first and last residue. Fields, in order: D gene, V gene, clone size, CDR3 length, J gene, CDR3 DNA, CDR3 protein. D genes are given only for firm matches. Rows may omit the clone size; those that give it use once, few, many or a size class.

D gene: .; V gene: TRBV7-2; clone size: .; CDR3 length: 14; J gene: TRBJ1-4; CDR3 DNA: TGTGCCAGCAGCCCTGGGGGCGGTTGGGAAAAACTGTTTTTT; CDR3 protein: CASSPGGGWEKLFF
D gene: .; V gene: TRBV5-6; clone size: .; CDR3 length: 16; J gene: TRBJ1-4; CDR3 DNA: TGTGCCAGCAGCTTGGCGCCCGGGTCGCCGAATGAAAAACTGTTTTTT; CDR3 protein: CASSLAPGSPNEKLFF
D gene: .; V gene: TRBV7-6; clone size: few; CDR3 length: 15; J gene: TRBJ2-3; CDR3 DNA: TGTGCCAGCAGCTTAGGGGGCAGGTTCACAGATACGCAGTATTTT; CDR3 protein: CASSLGGRFTDTQYF
D gene: .; V gene: TRBV12-3/TRBV12-4; clone size: few; CDR3 length: 15; J gene: TRBJ2-1; CDR3 DNA: TGTGCCAGCAGCCCTCCGGGGGCTAAGGGCAATGAGCAGTTCTTC; CDR3 protein: CASSPPGAKGNEQFF
D gene: TRBD2; V gene: TRBV5-1; clone size: .; CDR3 length: 16; J gene: TRBJ2-7; CDR3 DNA: TGCGCCAGCAGCTTGGCCCCAACTAGCGAGGCGTACGAGCAGTACTTC; CDR3 protein: CASSLAPTSEAYEQYF
D gene: TRBD1; V gene: TRBV5-1; clone size: .; CDR3 length: 16; J gene: TRBJ2-7; CDR3 DNA: TGCGCCAGCAGCTTGGCCAGGGACAGGGTTTCCTACGAGCAGTACTTC; CDR3 protein: CASSLARDRVSYEQYF
D gene: TRBD1; V gene: TRBV7-9; clone size: few; CDR3 length: 14; J gene: TRBJ2-2; CDR3 DNA: TGTGCCGAATCCGGACAGGGCAACACCGGGGAGCTGTTTTTT; CDR3 protein: CAESGQGNTGELFF
D gene: .; V gene: TRBV5-1; clone size: few; CDR3 length: 13; J gene: TRBJ1-1; CDR3 DNA: TGCGCCAGCAGCTTGAAGGGGTTGACTGAAGCTTTCTTT; CDR3 protein: CASSLKGLTEAFF
D gene: .; V gene: TRBV5-1; clone size: .; CDR3 length: 14; J gene: TRBJ2-3; CDR3 DNA: TGCGCCAGCAGCCGGGGCGGCCCCGGGGATACGCAGTATTTT; CDR3 protein: CASSRGGPGDTQYF
D gene: .; V gene: TRBV4-1; clone size: .; CDR3 length: 13; J gene: TRBJ2-7; CDR3 DNA: TGCGCCAGCAGCCAAGGGAAAGGGGACGAGCAGTACTTC; CDR3 protein: CASSQGKGDEQYF
D gene: .; V gene: TRBV7-9; clone size: few; CDR3 length: 15; J gene: TRBJ2-5; CDR3 DNA: TGTGCCAGCAGCTTAGCCCTTTCCGGGTCGGAGACCCAGTACTTC; CDR3 protein: CASSLALSGSETQYF
D gene: .; V gene: TRBV6-2/TRBV6-3; clone size: .; CDR3 length: 14; J gene: TRBJ1-1; CDR3 DNA: TGTGCCAGCAGTTACCGGGGGACTGACACTGAAGCTTTCTTT; CDR3 protein: CASSYRGTDTEAFF
D gene: .; V gene: TRBV4-1; clone size: .; CDR3 length: 18; J gene: TRBJ2-4; CDR3 DNA: TGCGCCAGCAGCCAAGCGTTATTAGGCGTTCTGGGCAAAAACATTCAGTACTTC; CDR3 protein: CASSQALLGVLGKNIQYF
D gene: TRBD1; V gene: TRBV7-7; clone size: .; CDR3 length: 15; J gene: TRBJ1-6; CDR3 DNA: TGTGCTAGCAGCTTAACGGACAGGGTTGGCTCACCCCTCCACTTT; CDR3 protein: CASSLTDRVGSPLHF
D gene: TRBD2; V gene: TRBV9; clone size: few; CDR3 length: 19; J gene: TRBJ2-5; CDR3 DNA: TGTGCCAGCAGCCACGACTTGGCGGGGGGCCCGGGAGATCAAGAGACCCAGTACTTC; CDR3 protein: CASSHDLAGGPGDQETQYF
D gene: .; V gene: TRBV5-1; clone size: few; CDR3 length: 15; J gene: TRBJ2-5; CDR3 DNA: TGCGCCAGCAGCGAACCCTCACAGGGAGGGGAGACCCAGTACTTC; CDR3 protein: CASSEPSQGGETQYF
D gene: .; V gene: TRBV23-1; clone size: many; CDR3 length: 12; J gene: TRBJ2-5; CDR3 DNA: TGCGCCAGCAGTCGGGGAGGAGAGACCCAGTACTTC; CDR3 protein: CASSRGGETQYF
D gene: .; V gene: TRBV7-2; clone size: .; CDR3 length: 14; J gene: TRBJ2-3; CDR3 DNA: TGTGCCAGCAGGTCGGGACGGATTGAGTATACGCAGTATTTT; CDR3 protein: CASRSGRIEYTQYF
D gene: .; V gene: TRBV28; clone size: .; CDR3 length: 15; J gene: TRBJ2-3; CDR3 DNA: TGTGCCAGCAGTTTAGGGGGGACAGCTTCAGATACGCAGTATTTT; CDR3 protein: CASSLGGTASDTQYF
D gene: .; V gene: TRBV7-9; clone size: .; CDR3 length: 12; J gene: TRBJ1-1; CDR3 DNA: TGTGCCAGCAGCTTTGGGGCAGGTGAAGCTTTCTTT; CDR3 protein: CASSFGAGEAFF
D gene: .; V gene: TRBV6-5; clone size: .; CDR3 length: 13; J gene: TRBJ1-6; CDR3 DNA: TGTGCCAGCAGTTACAATCCGGATTCACCCCTCCACTTT; CDR3 protein: CASSYNPDSPLHF
D gene: .; V gene: TRBV20-1; clone size: .; CDR3 length: 11; J gene: TRBJ2-4; CDR3 DNA: TGCAGTGGCGGTGGGGAGGACATTCAGTACTTC; CDR3 protein: CSGGGEDIQYF
D gene: .; V gene: TRBV3-1; clone size: .; CDR3 length: 14; J gene: TRBJ2-5; CDR3 DNA: TGTGCCAGCAGCCAAGATAGCGAGATCGGGACCCAGTACTTC; CDR3 protein: CASSQDSEIGTQYF
D gene: TRBD1; V gene: TRBV12-3/TRBV12-4; clone size: .; CDR3 length: 13; J gene: TRBJ2-7; CDR3 DNA: TGTGCCAGCAGTTTGGGACAGAACTACGAGCAGTACTTC; CDR3 protein: CASSLGQNYEQYF
D gene: .; V gene: TRBV2; clone size: .; CDR3 length: 12; J gene: TRBJ2-5; CDR3 DNA: TGTGCCAGCAGGGGAATGAGGGAGACCCAGTACTTC; CDR3 protein: CASRGMRETQYF
D gene: TRBD1; V gene: TRBV3-1; clone size: few; CDR3 length: 14; J gene: TRBJ2-3; CDR3 DNA: TGTGCCAGCAGCCAAAGGGGGCCTACAGATACGCAGTATTTT; CDR3 protein: CASSQRGPTDTQYF
D gene: TRBD2; V gene: TRBV7-2; clone size: .; CDR3 length: 14; J gene: TRBJ2-5; CDR3 DNA: TGTGCCAGCAGCGCCTGGCGGGGGCAAGAGACCCAGTACTTC; CDR3 protein: CASSAWRGQETQYF
D gene: .; V gene: TRBV5-1; clone size: few; CDR3 length: 13; J gene: TRBJ1-4; CDR3 DNA: TGCGCCAGCAGCTTGAGGCCCCCTGAAAAACTGTTTTTT; CDR3 protein: CASSLRPPEKLFF
D gene: .; V gene: TRBV6-2/TRBV6-3; clone size: few; CDR3 length: 13; J gene: TRBJ2-2; CDR3 DNA: TGTGCCAGCAGTTACCCGGACACCGGGGAGCTGTTTTTT; CDR3 protein: CASSYPDTGELFF
D gene: TRBD1; V gene: TRBV18; clone size: many; CDR3 length: 16; J gene: TRBJ2-1; CDR3 DNA: TGTGCCAGCTCCCAGACGGACAGGGGGTTCTACAATGAGCAGTTCTTC; CDR3 protein: CASSQTDRGFYNEQFF
D gene: .; V gene: TRBV12-3/TRBV12-4; clone size: .; CDR3 length: 15; J gene: TRBJ2-3; CDR3 DNA: TGTGCCAGCAGCCCAACATCATGGGGCACAGATACGCAGTATTTT; CDR3 protein: CASSPTSWGTDTQYF
D gene: TRBD1; V gene: TRBV14; clone size: .; CDR3 length: 15; J gene: TRBJ2-6; CDR3 DNA: TGTGCCAGCAGCCACGAGGGGGCGGGGGCCAACGTCCTGACTTTC; CDR3 protein: CASSHEGAGANVLTF
D gene: .; V gene: TRBV2; clone size: .; CDR3 length: 14; J gene: TRBJ1-5; CDR3 DNA: TGTGCCAGCAGTGTATTCCAAGGGGATCAGCCCCAGCATTTT; CDR3 protein: CASSVFQGDQPQHF
D gene: TRBD1; V gene: TRBV24-1; clone size: few; CDR3 length: 15; J gene: TRBJ2-3; CDR3 DNA: TGTGCCACCAGTGATGGGGACAGGGGGATTGATACGCAGTATTTT; CDR3 protein: CATSDGDRGIDTQYF
D gene: TRBD1; V gene: TRBV6-2/TRBV6-3; clone size: .; CDR3 length: 14; J gene: TRBJ2-5; CDR3 DNA: TGTGCCAGCAGTAGGACAGGGTTTGGTGAGACCCAGTACTTC; CDR3 protein: CASSRTGFGETQYF
D gene: .; V gene: TRBV6-6; clone size: .; CDR3 length: 16; J gene: TRBJ2-1; CDR3 DNA: TGTGCCAGCACCCCCGACCGGGGGGCCTTCGACAATGAGCAGTTCTTC; CDR3 protein: CASTPDRGAFDNEQFF
D gene: .; V gene: TRBV7-2; clone size: few; CDR3 length: 12; J gene: TRBJ2-1; CDR3 DNA: TGTGCCAGCAGCTTAGGCCTCGTTGAGCAGTTCTTC; CDR3 protein: CASSLGLVEQFF
D gene: TRBD1; V gene: TRBV29-1; clone size: few; CDR3 length: 13; J gene: TRBJ1-6; CDR3 DNA: TGCAGCGTTGGGACAGGAGATAATTCACCCCTCCACTTT; CDR3 protein: CSVGTGDNSPLHF
D gene: .; V gene: TRBV14; clone size: .; CDR3 length: 16; J gene: TRBJ2-3; CDR3 DNA: TGTGCCAGCAGCCGCGAACGAGGGGGTTTCACAGATACGCAGTATTTT; CDR3 protein: CASSRERGGFTDTQYF
D gene: .; V gene: TRBV7-2; clone size: few; CDR3 length: 12; J gene: TRBJ2-5; CDR3 DNA: TGTGCCAGCAGCTCCTTACGGGAGACCCAGTACTTC; CDR3 protein: CASSSLRETQYF
D gene: TRBD2; V gene: TRBV20-1; clone size: few; CDR3 length: 17; J gene: TRBJ2-3; CDR3 DNA: TGCAGTGCTAGAGACCCTAGCGGGGGGGGAGGCACAGATACGCAGTATTTT; CDR3 protein: CSARDPSGGGGTDTQYF
D gene: TRBD1; V gene: TRBV6-2/TRBV6-3; clone size: .; CDR3 length: 15; J gene: TRBJ2-1; CDR3 DNA: TGTGCCAGCAGTTACCCGCCGGACAGGGGGGATGAGCAGTTCTTC; CDR3 protein: CASSYPPDRGDEQFF
D gene: .; V gene: TRBV7-2; clone size: few; CDR3 length: 14; J gene: TRBJ1-2; CDR3 DNA: TGTGCCAGCAGCTTAGGTCCGGGGAGGAGGGGCTACACCTTC; CDR3 protein: CASSLGPGRRGYTF
D gene: .; V gene: TRBV24-1; clone size: .; CDR3 length: 15; J gene: TRBJ2-5; CDR3 DNA: TGTGCCACCAGTCGTTCCGGGCCCCGGAGTGGGACCCAGTACTTC; CDR3 protein: CATSRSGPRSGTQYF
D gene: TRBD2; V gene: TRBV7-2; clone size: few; CDR3 length: 15; J gene: TRBJ2-5; CDR3 DNA: TGTGCCAGCAGCTCAAGCGGGGGGGCCTGGGAGACCCAGTACTTC; CDR3 protein: CASSSSGGAWETQYF